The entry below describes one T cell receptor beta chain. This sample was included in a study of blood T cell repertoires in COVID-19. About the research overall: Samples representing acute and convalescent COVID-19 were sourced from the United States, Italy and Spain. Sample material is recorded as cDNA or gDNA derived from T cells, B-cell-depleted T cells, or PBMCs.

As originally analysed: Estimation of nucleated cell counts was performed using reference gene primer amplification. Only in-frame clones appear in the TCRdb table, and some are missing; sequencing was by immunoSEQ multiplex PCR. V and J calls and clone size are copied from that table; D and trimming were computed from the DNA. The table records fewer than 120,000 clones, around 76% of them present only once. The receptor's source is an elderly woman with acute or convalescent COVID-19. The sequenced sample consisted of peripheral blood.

CDR3 nucleotides: TGCAGTGCTCCATGGAACACTGAAGCTTTCTTT. It translates to CSAPWNTEAFF. The chain is built from TRBV20-1 and TRBJ1-1, with D unresolved. Germline CDR1 and CDR2: DFQATT and SNEGSKA (reference sequence). The CDR3 totals 11 residues. V shed 5 bases and J shed 1 base, with 5 bases lying between them.